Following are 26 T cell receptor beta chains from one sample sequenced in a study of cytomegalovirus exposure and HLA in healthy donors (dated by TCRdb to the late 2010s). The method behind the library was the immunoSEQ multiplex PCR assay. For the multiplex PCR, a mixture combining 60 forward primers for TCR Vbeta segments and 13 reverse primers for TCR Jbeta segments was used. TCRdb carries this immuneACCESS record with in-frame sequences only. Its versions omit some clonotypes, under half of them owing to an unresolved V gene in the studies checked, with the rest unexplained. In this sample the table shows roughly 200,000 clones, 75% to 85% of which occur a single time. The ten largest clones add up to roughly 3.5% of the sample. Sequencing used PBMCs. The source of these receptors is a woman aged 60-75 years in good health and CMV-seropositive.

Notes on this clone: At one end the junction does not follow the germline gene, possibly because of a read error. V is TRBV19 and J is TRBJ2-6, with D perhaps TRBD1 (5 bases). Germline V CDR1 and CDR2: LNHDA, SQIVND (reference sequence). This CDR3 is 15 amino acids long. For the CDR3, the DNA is TGTGCCAGTAGTGGGGATAGCTCTGGGGCCAACGGCCTGACTTTC. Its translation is CASSGDSSGANGLTF. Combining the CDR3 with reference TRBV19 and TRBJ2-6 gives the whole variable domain DGGITQSPKYLFRKEGQNVTLSCEQNLNHDAMYWYRQDPGQGLRLIYYSQIVNDFQKGDIAEGYSVSREKKESFPLTVTSAQKNPTAFYLCASSGDSSGANGLTFGAGSRLTVL.

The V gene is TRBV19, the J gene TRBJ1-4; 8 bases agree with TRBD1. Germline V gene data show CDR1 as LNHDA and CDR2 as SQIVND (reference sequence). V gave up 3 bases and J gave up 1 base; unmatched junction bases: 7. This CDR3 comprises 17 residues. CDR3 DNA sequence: TGTGCCAGTAGTATTCGGCAGGGGGCAGGAACTAATGAAAAACTGTTTTTT. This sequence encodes CASSIRQGAGTNEKLFF.

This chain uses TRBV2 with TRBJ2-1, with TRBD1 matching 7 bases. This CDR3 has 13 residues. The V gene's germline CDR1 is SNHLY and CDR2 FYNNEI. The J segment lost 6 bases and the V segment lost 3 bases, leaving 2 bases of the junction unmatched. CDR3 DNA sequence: TGTGCCAGCAGTGAGCGGACAGGCAATGAGCAGTTCTTC. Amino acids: CASSERTGNEQFF. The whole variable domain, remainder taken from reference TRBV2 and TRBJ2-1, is EPEVTQTPSHQVTQMGQEVILRCVPISNHLYFYWYRQILGQKVEFLVSFYNNEISEKSEIFDDQFSVERPDGSNFTLKIRSTKLEDSAMYFCASSERTGNEQFFGPGTRLTVL.

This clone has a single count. DNA of the CDR3: TGTGCCAGCAGTTATTACAGGGGGGACAATGAAAAACTGTTTTTT. Translated, it gives CASSYYRGDNEKLFF. This chain links TRBV6-6 with TRBJ1-4, with 8 bases lining up with TRBD1. CDR3 length equals 15 residues. Germline CDR1 MNHNY, CDR2 SVGAGI (reference sequence). After removal of 3 bases from V and 5 bases from J, the junction contained 5 bases not matched to a gene.

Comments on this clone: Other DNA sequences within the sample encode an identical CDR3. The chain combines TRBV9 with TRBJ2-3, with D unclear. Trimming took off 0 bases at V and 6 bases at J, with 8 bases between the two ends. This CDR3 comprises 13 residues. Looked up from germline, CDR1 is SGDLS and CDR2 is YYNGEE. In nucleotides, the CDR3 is TGTGCCAGCAGCGTAGAAATTGAGGATACGCAGTATTTT. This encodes CASSVEIEDTQYF.

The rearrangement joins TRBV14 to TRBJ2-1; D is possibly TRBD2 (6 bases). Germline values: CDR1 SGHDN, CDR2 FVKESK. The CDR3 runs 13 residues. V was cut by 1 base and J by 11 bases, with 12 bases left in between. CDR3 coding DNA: TGTGCCAGCAGCCAAGCGGTCGGACTAAAGCAGTTCTTC. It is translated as CASSQAVGLKQFF.

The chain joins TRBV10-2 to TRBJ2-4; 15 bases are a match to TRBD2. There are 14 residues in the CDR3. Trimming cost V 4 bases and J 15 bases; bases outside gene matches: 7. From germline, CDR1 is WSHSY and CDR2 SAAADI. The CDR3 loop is CASSGTSGGAYPYF. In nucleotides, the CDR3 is TGCGCCAGCAGTGGGACTAGCGGGGGGGCCTATCCGTACTTC.

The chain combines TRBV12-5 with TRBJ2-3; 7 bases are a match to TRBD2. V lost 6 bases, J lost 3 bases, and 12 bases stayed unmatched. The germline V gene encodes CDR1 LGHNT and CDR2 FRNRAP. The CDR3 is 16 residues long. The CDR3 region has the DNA TGTGCTAGTGGGCTTGGACTAGTCGGTAGTACAGATACGCAGTATTTT. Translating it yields CASGLGLVGSTDTQYF.

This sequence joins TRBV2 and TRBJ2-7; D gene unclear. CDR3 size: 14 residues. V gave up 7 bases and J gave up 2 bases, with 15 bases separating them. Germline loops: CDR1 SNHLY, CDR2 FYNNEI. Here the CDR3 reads CASMNGATPYEQYF. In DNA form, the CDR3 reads TGTGCCAGCATGAACGGAGCCACTCCCTACGAGCAGTACTTC.

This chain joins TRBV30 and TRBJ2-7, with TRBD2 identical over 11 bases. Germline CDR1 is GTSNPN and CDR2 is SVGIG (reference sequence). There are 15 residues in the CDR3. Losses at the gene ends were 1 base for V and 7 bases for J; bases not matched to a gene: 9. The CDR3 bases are TGTGCCTGGAGTGGGGCCGGGACTAGCGGTCCTGAGCAGTACTTC. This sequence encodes CAWSGAGTSGPEQYF.

The CDR3, as DNA: TGTGCCAGCAGCCACCCCAAGGGAGGGCTGACTAATGAAAAACTGTTTTTT. Protein: CASSHPKGGLTNEKLFF. The chain couples TRBV14 to TRBJ1-4, with D unresolved. The V and J ends lost 3 bases and 2 bases respectively, with 16 bases between them. The length of the CDR3 is 17 residues. CDR1 and CDR2 (germline): SGHDN, FVKESK.

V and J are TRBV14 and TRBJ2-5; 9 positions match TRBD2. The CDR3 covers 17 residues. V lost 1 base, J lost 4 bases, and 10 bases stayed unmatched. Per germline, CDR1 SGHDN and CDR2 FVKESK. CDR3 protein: CASSQGSLSGRGETQYF. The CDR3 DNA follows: TGTGCCAGCAGCCAAGGATCCCTTAGCGGGAGAGGAGAGACCCAGTACTTC. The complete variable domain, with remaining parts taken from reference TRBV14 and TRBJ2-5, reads EAGVTQFPSHSVIEKGQTVTLRCDPISGHDNLYWYRRVMGKEIKFLLHFVKESKQDESGMPNNRFLAERTGGTYSTLKVQPAELEDSGVYFCASSQGSLSGRGETQYFGPGTRLLVL.

The CDR3: CASSLWPNTEAFF. Written as DNA, the CDR3 is TGTGCCAGCAGCTTATGGCCTAACACTGAAGCTTTCTTT. The chain carries TRBV11-3 and TRBJ1-1; D is unclear. CDR1 SGHNT and CDR2 YENEEA come from the germline V gene. This CDR3 contains 13 residues. V was trimmed by 2 bases and J by 2 bases, leaving 6 bases between them.

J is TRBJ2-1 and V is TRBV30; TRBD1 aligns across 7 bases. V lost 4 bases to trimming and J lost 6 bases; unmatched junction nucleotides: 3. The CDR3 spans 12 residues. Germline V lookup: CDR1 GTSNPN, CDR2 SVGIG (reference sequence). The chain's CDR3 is CAWNTGANEQFF. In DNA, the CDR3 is TGTGCCTGGAACACAGGGGCCAATGAGCAGTTCTTC.

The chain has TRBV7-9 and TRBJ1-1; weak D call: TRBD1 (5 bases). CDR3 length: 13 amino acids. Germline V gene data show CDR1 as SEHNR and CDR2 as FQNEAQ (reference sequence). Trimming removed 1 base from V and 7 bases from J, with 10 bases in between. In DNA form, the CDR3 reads TGTGCCAGCAGCTTAGGGGGAACAGGTGAAGCTTTCTTT. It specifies CASSLGGTGEAFF.

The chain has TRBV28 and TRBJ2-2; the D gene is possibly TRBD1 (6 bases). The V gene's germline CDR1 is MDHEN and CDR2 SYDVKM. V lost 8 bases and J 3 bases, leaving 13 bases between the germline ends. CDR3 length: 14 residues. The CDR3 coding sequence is TGTGCCAGCCTAGACAGGAGTTACACCGGGGAGCTGTTTTTT. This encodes CASLDRSYTGELFF.

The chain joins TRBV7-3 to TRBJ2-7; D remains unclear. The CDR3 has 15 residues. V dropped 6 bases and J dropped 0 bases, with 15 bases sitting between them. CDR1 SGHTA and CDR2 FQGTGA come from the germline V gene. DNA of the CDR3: TGTGCCAGCAGGTTACGACAAGCCAACTCCTACGAGCAGTACTTC. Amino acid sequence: CASRLRQANSYEQYF.

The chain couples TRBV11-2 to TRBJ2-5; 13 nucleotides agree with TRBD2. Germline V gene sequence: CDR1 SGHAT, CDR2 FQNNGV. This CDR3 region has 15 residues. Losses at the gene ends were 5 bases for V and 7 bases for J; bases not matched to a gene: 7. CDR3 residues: CASSPGLAGHGTQYF. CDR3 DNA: TGTGCCAGCAGCCCGGGACTAGCGGGGCACGGGACCCAGTACTTC.

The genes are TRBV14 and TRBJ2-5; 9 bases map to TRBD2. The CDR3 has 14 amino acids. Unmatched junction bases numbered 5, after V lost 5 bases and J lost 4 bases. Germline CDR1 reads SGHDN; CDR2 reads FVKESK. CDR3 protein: CASSIAGAGETQYF. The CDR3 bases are TGTGCCAGCAGCATAGCGGGAGCGGGAGAGACCCAGTACTTC.

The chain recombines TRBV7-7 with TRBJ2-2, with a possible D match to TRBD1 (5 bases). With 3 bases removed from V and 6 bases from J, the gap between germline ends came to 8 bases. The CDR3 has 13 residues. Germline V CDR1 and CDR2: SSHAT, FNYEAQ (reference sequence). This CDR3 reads CASSFRASGELFF. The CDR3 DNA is TGTGCCAGCAGCTTCAGGGCGTCCGGGGAGCTGTTTTTT.

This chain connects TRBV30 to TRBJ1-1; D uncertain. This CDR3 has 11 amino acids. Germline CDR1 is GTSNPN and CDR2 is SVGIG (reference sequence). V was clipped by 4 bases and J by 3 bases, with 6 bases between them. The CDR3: CAWIEYTEAFF. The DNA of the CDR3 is TGTGCCTGGATAGAATACACTGAAGCTTTCTTT.

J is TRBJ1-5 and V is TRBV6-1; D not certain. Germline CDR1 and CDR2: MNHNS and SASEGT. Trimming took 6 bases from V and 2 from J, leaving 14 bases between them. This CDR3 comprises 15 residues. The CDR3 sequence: CASSPQKAGNQPQHF. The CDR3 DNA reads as TGTGCCAGCAGCCCTCAAAAGGCGGGCAATCAGCCCCAGCATTTT.

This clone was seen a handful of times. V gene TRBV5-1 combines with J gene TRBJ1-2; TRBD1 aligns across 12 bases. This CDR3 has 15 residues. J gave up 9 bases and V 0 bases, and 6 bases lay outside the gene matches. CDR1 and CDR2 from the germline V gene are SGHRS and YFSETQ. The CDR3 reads CASSLEGQGAPSYTF. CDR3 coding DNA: TGCGCCAGCAGCTTGGAGGGACAGGGGGCCCCGAGCTACACCTTC.

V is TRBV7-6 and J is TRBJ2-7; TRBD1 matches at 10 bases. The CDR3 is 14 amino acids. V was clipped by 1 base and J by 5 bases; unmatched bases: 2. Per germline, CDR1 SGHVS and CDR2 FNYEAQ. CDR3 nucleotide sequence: TGTGCCAGCAGCTTAGGACAGGGGGCCCACGAGCAGTACTTC. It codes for CASSLGQGAHEQYF.

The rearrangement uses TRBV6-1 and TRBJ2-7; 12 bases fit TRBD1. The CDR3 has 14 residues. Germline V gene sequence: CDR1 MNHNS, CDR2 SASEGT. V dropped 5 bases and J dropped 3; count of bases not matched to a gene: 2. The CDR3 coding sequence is TGTGCCAGCAGTCGGGACAGGGGGCTCTACGAGCAGTACTTC. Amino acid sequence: CASSRDRGLYEQYF.

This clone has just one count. The CDR3 DNA reads TGTGCCAGCGCGCAGGGCGGGACTAGCGGGACAGATACGCAGTATTTT. Amino acid sequence: CASAQGGTSGTDTQYF. J is TRBJ2-3 and V is TRBV9; 12 bases map to TRBD2. The CDR3 extends over 16 amino acids. The germline CDR1 and CDR2 sequences are SGDLS and YYNGEE. Unmatched junction bases numbered 9, after V lost 7 bases and J lost 3 bases.